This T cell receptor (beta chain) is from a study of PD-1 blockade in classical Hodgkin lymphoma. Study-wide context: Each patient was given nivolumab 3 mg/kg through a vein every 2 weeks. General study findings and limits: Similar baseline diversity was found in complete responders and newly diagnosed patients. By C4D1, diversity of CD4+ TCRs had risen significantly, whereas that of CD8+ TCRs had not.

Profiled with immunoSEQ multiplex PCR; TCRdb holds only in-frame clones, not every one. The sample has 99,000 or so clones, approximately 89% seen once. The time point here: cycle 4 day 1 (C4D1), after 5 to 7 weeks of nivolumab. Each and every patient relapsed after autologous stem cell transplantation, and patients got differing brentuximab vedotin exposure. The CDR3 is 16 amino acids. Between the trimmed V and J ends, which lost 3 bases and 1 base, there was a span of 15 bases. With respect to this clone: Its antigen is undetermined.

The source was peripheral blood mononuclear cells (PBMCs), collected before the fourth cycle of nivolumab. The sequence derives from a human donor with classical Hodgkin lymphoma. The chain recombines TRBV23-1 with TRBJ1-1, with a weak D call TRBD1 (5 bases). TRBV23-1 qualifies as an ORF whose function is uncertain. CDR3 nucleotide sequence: TGCGCCAGCAGTCAGTGGACACCCCCGAGGAACACTGAAGCTTTCTTT. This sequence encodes CASSQWTPPRNTEAFF.